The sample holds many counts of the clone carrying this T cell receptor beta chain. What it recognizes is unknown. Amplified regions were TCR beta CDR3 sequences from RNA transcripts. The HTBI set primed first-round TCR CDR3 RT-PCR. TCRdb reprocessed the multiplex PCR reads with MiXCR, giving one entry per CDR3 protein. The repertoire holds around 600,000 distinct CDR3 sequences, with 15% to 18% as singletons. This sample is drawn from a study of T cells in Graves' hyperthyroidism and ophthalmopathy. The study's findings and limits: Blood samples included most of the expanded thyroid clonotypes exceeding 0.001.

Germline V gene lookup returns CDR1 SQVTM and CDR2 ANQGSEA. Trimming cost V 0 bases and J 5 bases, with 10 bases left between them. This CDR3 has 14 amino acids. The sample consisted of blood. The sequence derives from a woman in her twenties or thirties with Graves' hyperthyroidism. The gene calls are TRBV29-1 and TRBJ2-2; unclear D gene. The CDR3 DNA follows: TGCAGCGTTGAAGAGATACTTGGGACCGGGGAGCTGTTTTTT. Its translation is CSVEEILGTGELFF.